This T cell receptor beta chain was recorded in a study of T cells in Graves' hyperthyroidism and ophthalmopathy. Study outcomes and limitations: In validation, the model predicted ophthalmopathy. These predictions came a median roughly six months before onset.

As concerns this clonotype: Its cognate antigen is unknown.

CDR1 is SGHKS, CDR2 YYEKEE, per germline (reference sequence). This CDR3 spans 15 amino acids. Germline trimming cut 4 bases from V and 2 bases from J; bases unmatched to any gene: 5. TCR beta CDR3 region amplification was performed from RNA transcripts. A set of HTBI primers served as the primers for a first-round RT-PCR of the TCR CDR3. TCRdb fed the multiplex PCR reads into MiXCR, producing one record per CDR3 protein. The table has fewer than 600,000 distinct CDR3 sequences, under 15% seen once; the top ten hold about a sixth. The study defined stable Graves' hyperthyroidism as no ophthalmopathy progression within 18 months.

The gene calls are TRBV5-5 and TRBJ1-5; 8 bases match TRBD1. This clonotype was sampled from a woman aged 18-29 years with Graves' hyperthyroidism. Input material: blood. In DNA, the CDR3 is TGTGCCAGCAGCCGACAGGGGCTGGGCAATCAGCCCCAGCATTTT. It encodes CASSRQGLGNQPQHF.